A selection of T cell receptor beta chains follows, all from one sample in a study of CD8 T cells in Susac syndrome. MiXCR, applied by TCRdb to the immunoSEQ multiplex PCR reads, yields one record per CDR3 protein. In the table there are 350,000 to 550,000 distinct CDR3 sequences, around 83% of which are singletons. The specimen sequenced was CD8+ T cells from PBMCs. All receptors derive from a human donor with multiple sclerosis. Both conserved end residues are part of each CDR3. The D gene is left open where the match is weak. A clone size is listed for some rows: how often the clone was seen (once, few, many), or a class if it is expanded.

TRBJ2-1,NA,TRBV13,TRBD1,TGTGCCAGCAGCAGCGGGACAGGGGGCGAGCAGTTCTTC,CASSSGTGGEQFF
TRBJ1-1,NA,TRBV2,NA,TGTGCCAGCAGGGACCAGGGAGGGAACACTGAAGCTTTCTTT,CASRDQGGNTEAFF
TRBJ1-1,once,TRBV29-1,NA,TGCAGCGTTGAAGGAGGAGACGGCGAAGCTTTCTTT,CSVEGGDGEAFF
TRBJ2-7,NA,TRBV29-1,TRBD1,TGCAGCGTTGAAGGGGGACAGGGCTTCTACGAGCAGTACTTC,CSVEGGQGFYEQYF
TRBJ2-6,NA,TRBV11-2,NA,TGTGCCAGCAGCGTCCCGTTCCCTGGGGCCAACGTCCTGACTTTC,CASSVPFPGANVLTF
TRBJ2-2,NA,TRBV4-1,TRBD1,TGCGCCAGCAGCCAAGATACAGGGGAAGGCAGCGGGGAGCTGTTTTTT,CASSQDTGEGSGELFF
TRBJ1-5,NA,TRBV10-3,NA,TGTGCCATCAGTGAGTCGGGCAGTCGGGTTAAGCCCCAGCATTTT,CAISESGSRVKPQHF
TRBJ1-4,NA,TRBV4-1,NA,TGCGCCAGCAGCCCCGTAGTCAAACAGGGCGGCGGGGAACTGTTTTTT,CASSPVVKQGGGELFF
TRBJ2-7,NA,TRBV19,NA,TGTGCCAGTAGTCAAGACACCTCCTACGAGCAGTACTTC,CASSQDTSYEQYF
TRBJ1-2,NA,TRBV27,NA,TGTGCCAGCAGTTTTATGGACAGACTGAAATATGGCTACACCTTC,CASSFMDRLKYGYTF
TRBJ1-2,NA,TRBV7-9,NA,TGTGCCAGCAGCTTAGCCACCCGGACACCCGACTATGGCTACACCTTC,CASSLATRTPDYGYTF
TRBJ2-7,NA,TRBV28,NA,TGTGCCTCGATTGCCCGGACACACCAGTACGAGCAGTACTTC,CASIARTHQYEQYF
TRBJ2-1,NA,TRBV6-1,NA,TGTGCCAGCTGTATTAGCTCCTACAATGAGCAGTTCTTC,CASCISSYNEQFF